What follows are 22 T cell receptor beta chains derived from one specimen sequenced in a study of OX40 agonist ivuxolimab in advanced cancers. TCRdb keeps only in-frame clones here, not all; method: immunoSEQ multiplex PCR. This sample has 90,000 to 100,000 clones; roughly nine tenths occur once, and the top ten carry around 0.8%. The sequencing here drew on CD4+ or CD8+ T cells sorted from blood, taken in a trial of the OX40 agonist ivuxolimab. These receptors all come from an adult with an advanced solid tumor such as melanoma, head and neck, liver or kidney cancer.

The chain employs TRBV28 and TRBJ2-1; tentatively, D is TRBD1 or TRBD2 (5 bases each). The germline gives CDR1 MDHEN, CDR2 SYDVKM. CDR3 length: 13 residues. V dropped 10 bases and J dropped 7 bases, with 17 bases sitting between them. CDR3 sequence (DNA): TGTGCCACCCGGTCGGGTGAGGGGAATGAGCAGTTCTTC. Its translation: CATRSGEGNEQFF.

The rearrangement links TRBV4-2 to TRBJ2-1; possible D gene TRBD2, 6 bases. The CDR3 is 16 amino acids. Germline assignment: CDR1 LGHNA and CDR2 YNFKEQ. Trimming shortened V by 0 bases and J by 7 bases, and 16 bases separated the two germline ends. The CDR3 protein is CASSQEGGPGVNEQFF. Written as DNA, the CDR3 is TGTGCCAGCAGCCAAGAGGGCGGACCGGGGGTGAATGAGCAGTTCTTC.

As DNA, the CDR3 is TGTGCCAGAAGCTTGTCCCGGGATTCTAGGGATGAGCAGTTCTTC. Its translation is CARSLSRDSRDEQFF. The chain is built from TRBV5-3 and TRBJ2-1, with D perhaps TRBD2 (5 bases). TRBV5-3 is annotated as an ORF whose role is uncertain. The CDR3 is made up of 15 amino acids. V lost 1 base and J lost 8, with 16 bases in between.

V and J are TRBV5-1 and TRBJ1-6; possible D gene TRBD1, 6 bases. Germline-derived CDR1 and CDR2 are SGHRS and YFSETQ. The CDR3 has 13 residues. Trimming took off 3 bases at V and 11 bases at J, with 12 bases between the two ends. The CDR3 DNA follows: TGCGCCAGCAGCTCGGAGGAGGGGGCACCCCTCCACTTT. This codes for CASSSEEGAPLHF. Looking up the rest from reference TRBV5-1 and TRBJ1-6 gives the full variable domain: KAGVTQTPRYLIKTRGQQVTLSCSPISGHRSVSWYQQTPGQGLQFLFEYFSETQRNKGNFPGRFSGRQFSNSRSEMNVSTLELGDSALYLCASSSEEGAPLHFGNGTRLTVT.

The gene calls are TRBV7-3 and TRBJ2-2, with TRBD1 matching over 10 bases. The CDR3 sequence is 15 residues long. Germline-derived CDR1 and CDR2 are SGHTA and FQGTGA. V lost 4 bases, J lost 4 bases, and 3 bases stayed unmatched. CDR3 nucleotide sequence: TGTGCCAGCAGCTCGACAGGGGGCTTCACCGGGGAGCTGTTTTTT. This gives the protein CASSSTGGFTGELFF.

This clone showed up just a few times. V and J are TRBV18 and TRBJ1-2; 9 bases map to TRBD1. Germline-derived CDR1 and CDR2 are KGHSH and LQKENI. V shed 3 bases and J 2 bases; nucleotides not matched to a gene: 4. The CDR3 contains 15 residues. Written as DNA, the CDR3 is TGTGCCAGCTCACCTCAAGGGACAGGGAACTATGGCTACACCTTC. Amino acids: CASSPQGTGNYGYTF.

The chain links TRBV27 to TRBJ1-2; TRBD1 matches 7 bases. Germline loops: CDR1 MNHEY, CDR2 SMNVEV (reference sequence). The V segment lost 0 bases and the J segment 5 bases; nucleotides outside the gene matches: 9. The CDR3 totals 16 residues. The CDR3: CASSLSPSQGTYGYTF. The CDR3 DNA is TGTGCCAGCAGTTTATCCCCCTCACAGGGGACATATGGCTACACCTTC.

This chain links TRBV10-1 with TRBJ2-2; a possible D gene is TRBD2 (5 bases). The CDR3 sequence is 16 residues long. V lost 3 bases to trimming and J lost 5 bases, with 16 bases between them. Looked up from germline, CDR1 is WNHNN and CDR2 is SYGVQD (reference sequence). The CDR3 spells CASSEGSGLTTGELFF. The CDR3 DNA follows: TGCGCCAGCAGTGAAGGATCGGGGTTAACTACCGGGGAGCTGTTTTTT.

This chain joins TRBV28 and TRBJ2-5, with a tentative D call TRBD2 (6 bases). The J call may be wrong; the DNA end is better matched by TRBJ2-7. Looked up from germline, CDR1 is MDHEN and CDR2 is SYDVKM. This CDR3 has 13 residues. The CDR3: CASSGGPGGEQYF. The CDR3 nucleotides are TGTGCCAGCAGCGGAGGACCCGGGGGCGAGCAGTACTTC.

This chain connects TRBV5-1 to TRBJ2-2, with 7 bases aligning to TRBD1. V shed 3 bases and J 3 bases; nucleotides not matched to a gene: 2. Germline V lookup: CDR1 SGHRS, CDR2 YFSETQ. CDR3 size: 14 residues. The CDR3 bases are TGCGCCAGCAGCTGGCAGGGGGACACCGGGGAGCTGTTTTTT. This sequence encodes CASSWQGDTGELFF.

The V and J genes are TRBV6-5 and TRBJ1-3, with a possible D match to TRBD1 (5 bases). Germline CDR1 MNHEY, CDR2 SVGAGI. This CDR3 contains 15 residues. V dropped 0 bases and J dropped 2 bases, with 8 bases sitting between them. This CDR3 reads CASSYSVGPGNTIYF. DNA of the CDR3: TGTGCCAGCAGTTACTCTGTGGGGCCTGGAAACACCATATATTTT.

V is TRBV6-5 and J is TRBJ1-5; D remains unclear. From germline, CDR1 is MNHEY and CDR2 SVGAGI. The CDR3 runs 15 residues. The ends were cut back, 6 bases at V and 2 bases at J, with 14 bases in the middle. CDR3 in amino acids: CASSPVGIGNQPQHF. As DNA, the CDR3 is TGTGCCAGCAGCCCCGTGGGTATCGGCAATCAGCCCCAGCATTTT.

This clone has only a few counts. V usage is TRBV30 and J usage is TRBJ1-2, with a possible D match to TRBD1 (5 bases). V lost 0 bases and J 7 bases, leaving 18 bases between the germline ends. CDR3 length: 15 amino acids. The germline gives CDR1 GTSNPN, CDR2 SVGIG (reference sequence). The CDR3 region has the DNA TGTGCCTGGAGTGTAGAATCCTGGGGGACGAGTGGCTACACCTTC. This gives the protein CAWSVESWGTSGYTF.

This chain connects TRBV19 to TRBJ2-7; 7 bases are a match to TRBD1. CDR3 size: 14 residues. Per germline, CDR1 LNHDA and CDR2 SQIVND (reference sequence). Losses at the gene ends were 8 bases for V and 6 bases for J; bases not matched to a gene: 13. CDR3 protein: CASAAQGLRGEQYF. As DNA, the CDR3 is TGTGCCAGTGCGGCACAGGGGCTGAGGGGCGAGCAGTACTTC. Variable domain in full (rest from reference TRBV19 and TRBJ2-7): DGGITQSPKYLFRKEGQNVTLSCEQNLNHDAMYWYRQDPGQGLRLIYYSQIVNDFQKGDIAEGYSVSREKKESFPLTVTSAQKNPTAFYLCASAAQGLRGEQYFGPGTRLTVT.

The gene calls are TRBV7-6 and TRBJ2-5; 9 bases are shared with TRBD2. The CDR3 loop spans 16 amino acids. V shed 1 base and J 2 bases; nucleotides not matched to a gene: 5. Germline V gene sequence: CDR1 SGHVS, CDR2 FNYEAQ. The CDR3 reads CASSLGATSGQETQYF. The CDR3 coding sequence is TGTGCCAGCAGCTTAGGGGCTACTAGCGGGCAAGAGACCCAGTACTTC.

The chain employs TRBV6-5 and TRBJ2-3; no reliable D call. Germline assignment: CDR1 MNHEY and CDR2 SVGAGI. V was cut by 8 bases and J by 5 bases, with 8 bases left in between. The CDR3 has 11 amino acids. CDR3 region: CASQLGDTQYF. CDR3 nucleotides: TGTGCCAGCCAGTTAGGAGATACGCAGTATTTT.

The rearrangement links TRBV7-8 to TRBJ1-1; D gene uncertain. This CDR3 comprises 13 residues. V shed 3 bases and J shed 0 bases, with 5 bases lying between them. Germline V gene sequence: CDR1 SGHVS, CDR2 FQNEAQ. CDR3 nucleotide sequence: TGTGCCAGCAGCTTGAGGTTGAACACTGAAGCTTTCTTT. This encodes CASSLRLNTEAFF.

This clone was seen a handful of times. J is TRBJ1-6 and V is TRBV28, with TRBD1 matching over 8 bases. The CDR3 length is 12 residues. J lost 8 bases, V lost 10 bases, and 4 bases had no gene match. CDR1 is MDHEN and CDR2 is SYDVKM in the germline V gene. CDR3 nucleotide sequence: TGTGCCACAGGGACAGGAGATTCACCCCTCCACTTT. Amino acids: CATGTGDSPLHF. Full variable domain (missing parts from reference TRBV28 and TRBJ1-6): DVKVTQSSRYLVKRTGEKVFLECVQDMDHENMFWYRQDPGLGLRLIYFSYDVKMKEKGDIPEGYSVSREKKERFSLILESASTNQTSMYLCATGTGDSPLHFGNGTRLTVT.

The rearrangement links TRBV5-1 to TRBJ2-3; 10 bases are shared with TRBD2. This CDR3 has 16 residues. Trimming took 0 bases from V and 0 from J; bases not matched to a gene: 1. In germline, CDR1 is SGHRS, CDR2 YFSETQ. This CDR3 reads CASSLGTSGSTDTQYF. As DNA, the CDR3 is TGCGCCAGCAGCTTGGGGACTAGCGGTAGCACAGATACGCAGTATTTT.

The chain carries TRBV7-9 and TRBJ2-5; 10 bases agree with TRBD1. The CDR3 sequence is 14 residues long. V shed 5 bases, J shed 4 bases, and the junction held 4 bases outside the gene matches. Germline V gene data show CDR1 as SEHNR and CDR2 as FQNEAQ (reference sequence). The CDR3 here is CASSTGTGVETQYF. Here the CDR3 DNA reads TGTGCCAGCAGCACCGGGACAGGGGTAGAGACCCAGTACTTC.

CDR3 nucleotides: TGTGCCAGCAGCGAGGGTATGAACACTGAAGCTTTCTTT. Protein sequence: CASSEGMNTEAFF. The chain recombines TRBV6-5 with TRBJ1-1; no firm D call. CDR1 and CDR2 (germline): MNHEY, SVGAGI. CDR3 size: 13 residues. V was trimmed by 6 bases and J by 0 bases, leaving 8 bases between them.

This chain joins TRBV10-3 and TRBJ2-2; possibly TRBD1 for D (5 bases). Germline CDR1 is ENHRY and CDR2 is SYGVKD. The V end was cut by 4 bases, the J end by 5 bases, with 14 bases between. The CDR3 extends over 15 amino acids. CDR3 DNA: TGTGCCATCAGTGGACAGACCCTAGTGACCGGGGAGCTGTTTTTT. It codes for CAISGQTLVTGELFF.